Listed below are T cell receptor beta chains from one sample, sequenced in a study of early T cells in non-severe SARS-CoV-2 infection. TCRdb ran MiXCR on the 5' RACE reads and lists one entry per CDR3 protein. The repertoire consists of tens of thousands of distinct CDR3 sequences, with roughly 5.7% occurring once and the leading ten covering 5% to 7%. The sequencing input was whole blood. The receptors come from an adult who was a healthcare worker with PCR-confirmed SARS-CoV-2 infection or an uninfected control (not recorded which). Each CDR3 is given without its conserved first and last residue. Fields, in order: clone size, V gene, CDR3 length, J gene, CDR3 protein. Size values are once, few and many counts, or a class for expanded clones, and some rows have none.

>many|TRBV20-1|11|TRBJ1-5
SARGEANQPQH
>many|TRBV29-1|11|TRBJ1-1
SVGTGGFTEAF
>few|TRBV20-1|13|TRBJ2-1
SASMRGLAGDEQF
>many|TRBV21-1|11|TRBJ2-7
ASSGQGDYEQY
>few|TRBV14|11|TRBJ1-1
ASSRVQGAHAF
>many|TRBV10-2|9|TRBJ2-7
ASRETYEQY
>many|TRBV6-2/TRBV6-3|11|TRBJ1-1
ASRQGGNTEAF
>-|TRBV12-3/TRBV12-4|10|TRBJ2-4
ASSQDRNIQY
>many|TRBV28|13|TRBJ2-2
ATTVGRSNTGELF
>many|TRBV21-1|14|TRBJ2-7
ASSKEQMASSYEQY
>many|TRBV3-1|12|TRBJ1-2
ASSQSEGAGGYT
>many|TRBV30|13|TRBJ1-2
AWSAPDRTSYGYT
>few|TRBV2|10|TRBJ2-1
ASSTDSREQF
>-|TRBV29-1|11|TRBJ1-1
SVERGSNTEAF
>many|TRBV6-1|13|TRBJ2-1
ASSNTFVSYNEQF
>many|TRBV11-2|12|TRBJ2-7
ASRESGTPYEQY
>many|TRBV9|13|TRBJ2-7
ASSVSGTSSYEQY
>many|TRBV10-3|13|TRBJ2-1
AISDSSRSYNEQF
>-|TRBV11-2|12|TRBJ2-1
ASSPSGRAVEQF
>-|TRBV18|12|TRBJ2-3
ASSRDRGTDTQY
>many|TRBV27|12|TRBJ2-7
ASSFRLAGYEQY
>many|TRBV20-1|9|TRBJ2-3
SAEGIDTQY
>many|TRBV5-1|12|TRBJ2-2
ASSLGQNTGELF
>many|TRBV28|10|TRBJ2-7
ASRGAYYEQY
>few|TRBV5-1|13|TRBJ2-1
ASSPPTGGPDEQF
>many|TRBV27|12|TRBJ2-3
ASTAISFTDTQY
>few|TRBV7-9|10|TRBJ2-3
ASSPQEDTQY
>-|TRBV19|13|TRBJ2-1
ASSMASSGNNEQF
>few|TRBV7-2|10|TRBJ2-7
ASSSPSYEQY